One sample yielded the 17 T cell receptor beta chains listed below, sequenced in a study of blood T cells in healthy people across ages (dated by TCRdb to the mid-2010s). Libraries were prepared through 5' RACE. TCRdb lists the instrument as Illumina HiSeq 2500. A second PCR of about 7 to 12 cycles was run with a J-beta primer mix and a sample-barcoded 5' primer. Using fastp at Q25 and MiXCR, TCRdb reprocessed the public reads and kept productive beta chains. Rows are unified per CDR3 protein, each entry keeping the most common DNA and genes. This sample comprises around 870,000 distinct CDR3 sequences, more than 25% of them detected only once. Jointly, the top ten make up 17% of the sample. Source material: blood. Receptors were obtained from a woman of 80 years or more in good health.

This clonotype occurred a few times. A read error may produce the germline difference seen at one junction end. The chain recombines TRBV20-1 with TRBJ2-7; TRBD1 aligns across 7 bases. The CDR3 covers 17 residues. CDR1 and CDR2 (germline): DFQATT, SNEGSKA (reference sequence). The DNA of the CDR3 is TGCAGTACTAGAGATGGAACCAGGACAGGCGCCTACAATGAGCAGTACTTC. This gives the protein CSTRDGTRTGAYNEQYF.

The V call is TRBV7-9, the J call TRBJ1-3; 12 bases are shared with TRBD1. CDR1 and CDR2 from the germline V gene are SEHNR and FQNEAQ (reference sequence). Trimming removed 2 bases from V and 3 bases from J; junction bases left unmatched: 11. The CDR3 has 19 residues. The CDR3 nucleotides read TGTGCCAGCAGCTTACCCCCCGGGACAGGGGGCGCTTATGGAAACACCATATATTTT. Residues: CASSLPPGTGGAYGNTIYF.

This clonotype has a handful of counts. The chain couples TRBV12-3 or TRBV12-4 to TRBJ1-5, with 7 bases lining up with TRBD1. The CDR3 is made up of 16 amino acids. With V trimmed by 7 bases and J by 6 bases, 15 bases remained unmatched. The CDR3 here is CASTPGSRQGVQPQHF. DNA for the CDR3: TGTGCCAGCACCCCCGGGTCGAGACAGGGTGTTCAGCCCCAGCATTTT.

There are many counts of this clonotype. The gene calls are TRBV5-6 and TRBJ1-1; D gene unclear. V was pared by 5 bases and J by 5 bases, with 16 bases between. Germline lookup yields CDR1 SGHDT and CDR2 YYEEEE. The length of the CDR3 is 14 residues. The CDR3 DNA reads as TGTGCCAGCAGTCCAAGAGATTCCGGGACTGAAGCTTTCTTT. Protein: CASSPRDSGTEAFF.

This clonotype has a count of ten or more. The CDR3 sequence: CSASTGPSYNEQFF. The DNA for the CDR3 is TGCAGTGCTAGTACGGGGCCTTCCTACAATGAGCAGTTCTTC. J is TRBJ2-1 and V is TRBV20-1, with D possibly called TRBD1 or TRBD2 (5 bases each). Germline assignment: CDR1 DFQATT and CDR2 SNEGSKA (reference sequence). V was trimmed by 3 bases and J by 1 base, leaving 10 bases between them. The CDR3 contains 14 residues.

This clonotype was counted ten times or more. The V call is TRBV7-9, the J call TRBJ2-6; 7 bases line up with TRBD1. The V segment lost 4 bases and the J segment 1 base; nucleotides outside the gene matches: 10. The germline V gene has CDR1 SEHNR and CDR2 FQNEAQ (reference sequence). CDR3 length: 18 residues. The CDR3 sequence: CASSSTRGRDSGANVLTF. CDR3 DNA: TGTGCCAGCAGCTCGACAAGGGGGCGAGATTCTGGGGCCAACGTCCTGACTTTC.

In its sample, this clonotype was seen many times. The chain combines TRBV6-2 or TRBV6-3 with TRBJ2-1, with 8 nucleotides matching TRBD2. Trimming at V came to 0 bases and at J to 5 bases, leaving 9 bases not matched to a gene. The CDR3 extends over 17 amino acids. CDR1 MNHEY and CDR2 SVGEGT come from the germline V gene. CDR3 protein: CASSYSVVAGYNNEQFF. CDR3 DNA sequence: TGTGCCAGCAGTTACTCGGTGGTAGCGGGGTATAACAATGAGCAGTTCTTC.

As concerns this clonotype: This clone may be a read error of a much larger clone one base away. The CDR3 nucleotides read TGCAGCGTTGGGGGCCTGGGCCAGGGGGTTTACTATGGCTACACCTTC. Its translation is CSVGGLGQGVYYGYTF. The gene calls are TRBV29-1 and TRBJ1-2; 7 nucleotides line up with TRBD1. Germline V lookup: CDR1 SQVTM, CDR2 ANQGSEA. The V segment lost 4 bases and the J segment 3 bases; nucleotides outside the gene matches: 14. The CDR3 length is 16 residues.

This clonotype was observed a handful of times. The junction departs from the called germline gene at one end, perhaps through a read error. The V gene is TRBV12-3 or TRBV12-4, the J gene TRBJ2-6; D perhaps matches TRBD2 (6 bases). The CDR3 loop spans 17 amino acids. In DNA, the CDR3 is TGTGCCAGCAGTTCCGGGACTCTGTTCACTGGGGCCGACGTCCTGACTTTC. This sequence encodes CASSSGTLFTGADVLTF.

Many counts were recorded for this clonotype. The J gene is TRBJ2-3, the V gene TRBV12-5, with D unresolved. V was pared by 2 bases and J by 2 bases, with 2 bases between. The V gene's germline CDR1 is LGHNT and CDR2 FRNRAP. The CDR3 covers 12 residues. The chain's CDR3 is CASGLNTDTQYF. The CDR3 DNA is TGTGCTAGTGGTTTGAACACAGATACGCAGTATTTT.

The sample holds many counts of this clonotype. The chain joins TRBV15 to TRBJ1-4; possible D gene TRBD1, 5 bases. Trimming removed 0 bases at V and 8 bases at J, with 13 bases between. The CDR3 loop spans 15 amino acids. CDR1 is LNHNV, CDR2 YYDKDF, per germline (reference sequence). CDR3 sequence: CATSRDWGNGEKLFF. DNA of the CDR3: TGTGCCACCAGCAGAGATTGGGGGAATGGAGAAAAACTGTTTTTT.

V gene TRBV7-9 combines with J gene TRBJ1-4; 7 positions match TRBD1. The ends lost 2 bases at V and 3 bases at J; junction bases unmatched: 3. Germline V CDR1 and CDR2: SEHNR, FQNEAQ (reference sequence). CDR3 length: 15 amino acids. The CDR3 is CASSLKGAANEKLFF. For the CDR3, the DNA is TGTGCCAGCAGCTTAAAGGGGGCCGCTAATGAAAAACTGTTTTTT.

Remarks on this clonotype: A single base separates this from a much larger clone, so it may be a read error. V gene TRBV4-2 combines with J gene TRBJ2-1, with a weak D call TRBD2 (5 bases). Per germline, CDR1 LGHNA and CDR2 YNFKEQ. The CDR3 sequence is 13 residues long. The CDR3 DNA is TGTGCCAGCGGCCAAGTACGGGGCAATGAGCAGTTCTTC. Protein product: CASGQVRGNEQFF.

This clonotype was recorded many times. The V gene is TRBV6-2 or TRBV6-3, the J gene TRBJ2-1, with TRBD1 identical over 9 bases. The CDR3 runs 15 residues. The V gene end was trimmed by 6 bases and the J gene end by 0 bases; junction bases not matched to a gene: 3. CDR1 is MNHEY and CDR2 is SVGEGT in the germline V gene. The CDR3, as DNA: TGTGCCAGCAGGAACAGGGGGCTCTCCTACAATGAGCAGTTCTTC. It specifies CASRNRGLSYNEQFF.

The chain couples TRBV28 to TRBJ2-6, with 9 bases lining up with TRBD1. CDR3 length: 16 residues. Germline values: CDR1 MDHEN, CDR2 SYDVKM. J was trimmed by 9 bases and V by 4 bases; bases with no gene match: 10. CDR3 coding DNA: TGTGCCAGCAGTTCATCGGGGACAGGGAAAGGCAACGTCCTGACTTTC. Residues: CASSSSGTGKGNVLTF.

This clonotype was picked up a small number of times. The rearrangement uses TRBV7-2 and TRBJ2-2; perhaps TRBD1 as D (6 bases). In germline, CDR1 is SGHTA, CDR2 FQGNSA. The CDR3 length is 17 residues. The ends were cut back, 5 bases at V and 1 base at J, with 17 bases in the middle. In DNA form, the CDR3 reads TGTGCCAGCAGCAGTTGGGGTACGACAGGGAACACCGGGGAGCTGTTTTTT. As protein: CASSSWGTTGNTGELFF.

The V and J genes are TRBV3-1 and TRBJ2-1; 7 positions match TRBD1. The J call may be in error: the DNA end matches TRBJ2-7 better. This CDR3 is built from 16 residues. Germline V gene lookup returns CDR1 LGHDT and CDR2 YNNKEL (reference sequence). CDR3: CASRPQGVSSYNEQYF. CDR3 in DNA: TGTGCCAGCAGACCGCAGGGGGTGAGCTCCTACAATGAGCAGTACTTC.